The present T cell receptor (beta chain) was sequenced within a study of T cell responses to AZD1222 COVID-19 vaccine. Study-wide findings and caveats: Reportedly, nearly half the spike-specific TCRs target unmutated variant regions. Without day 14 samples, only post-peak T cell repertoires were studied.

The CDR3 length is 10 residues. Germline CDR1 GTSNPN, CDR2 SVGIG (reference sequence). V dropped 7 bases and J dropped 4 bases, with 7 bases sitting between them. Notes on this clone: Antigen unknown.

Profiling relied on immunoSEQ multiplex PCR, and the TCRdb table lists in-frame clones only, not all of them. The table has 200,000 or so clones, more than 85% seen once. V is TRBV30 and J is TRBJ1-2, with D perhaps matching TRBD1 (5 bases). The sequencing used peripheral blood, collected on day 0 of MenACWY control vaccination. The clonotype comes from an adult in good health. As DNA, the CDR3 is TGTGCCTTAGGGGTCTATGGCTACACCTTC. Translation gives CALGVYGYTF. The complete variable domain, with remaining parts taken from reference TRBV30 and TRBJ1-2, reads SQTIHQWPATLVQPVGSPLSLECTVEGTSNPNLYWYRQAAGRGLQLLFYSVGIGQISSEVPQNLSASRPQDRQFILSSKKLLLSDSGFYLCALGVYGYTFGSGTRLTVV.